The present T cell receptor (beta chain) was sequenced within a study of CD8 T cells in ankylosing spondylitis. Study-wide findings and caveats: Researchers reportedly found disease-linked clones significantly enriched in matched ankylosing spondylitis synovial fluid. Apparently characteristic of ankylosing spondylitis blood was a TCR beta motif (about 8 highly homologous variants).

Germline CDR1 MGHRA, CDR2 YSYEKL. This CDR3 comprises 14 residues. Trimming took 3 bases from V and 8 from J, leaving 13 bases between them. Library preparation for TCR beta used quantitative 5'-RACE with molecular barcodes. TCRdb ran MiXCR on the 5' RACE reads and lists one entry per CDR3 protein. The sample consists of under 450,000 distinct CDR3 sequences, more than 15% of them appearing once. This clonotype was recorded a few times. Its antigen remains unidentified. This sequence joins TRBV4-1 and TRBJ1-4; D remains unclear. This sequence originates from a male donor with ankylosing spondylitis. Sequencing was performed on blood, either unsorted or a sorted T cell fraction (not recorded which). The CDR3 sequence: CASSQGSVREKLFF. The CDR3 bases are TGCGCCAGCAGCCAGGGATCCGTGAGAGAAAAACTGTTTTTT.